These 13 T cell receptor beta chains originate from one sample sequenced in a study of blood T cell repertoires in COVID-19. The assay was immunoSEQ multiplex PCR, and TCRdb's table has in-frame clones only and misses some. The data contain fewer than 200,000 clones, approximately 91% of them singletons. Sequenced: peripheral blood. The receptors were sampled from a man aged 18 to 29 with COVID-19, enrolled during active disease.

CDR3 loop: CASSPWDRGGYTF. In nucleotides, the CDR3 is TGTGCCAGCAGCCCGTGGGACAGGGGTGGCTACACCTTC. V is TRBV9 and J is TRBJ1-2, with 10 bases aligning to TRBD1. V trimming: 4 bases; J trimming: 7 bases; junction bases outside the gene matches: 4. Germline V gene lookup returns CDR1 SGDLS and CDR2 YYNGEE. The CDR3 covers 13 residues.

The chain recombines TRBV11-2 with TRBJ1-2, with D uncertain. Looked up from germline, CDR1 is SGHAT and CDR2 is FQNNGV. The CDR3 is 13 amino acids. Between the trimmed V and J ends, which lost 1 base and 6 bases, there was a span of 9 bases. CDR3 protein: CASSLARRDGYTF. CDR3 bases: TGTGCCAGCAGCTTAGCCCGCCGGGATGGCTACACCTTC.

The genes are TRBV6-5 and TRBJ1-2, with TRBD1 identical over 9 bases. There are 14 residues in the CDR3. After removal of 5 bases from V and 4 bases from J, the junction contained 5 bases not matched to a gene. Germline CDR1 reads MNHEY; CDR2 reads SVGAGI. CDR3 nucleotide sequence: TGTGCCAGCAGTCGACAGGGGGTAGGCTATGGCTACACCTTC. Protein product: CASSRQGVGYGYTF.

This clone was recorded a few times. The chain is built from TRBV24-1 and TRBJ2-7, with D maybe TRBD1 (6 bases). There are 15 residues in the CDR3. In germline, CDR1 is KGHDR, CDR2 SFDVKD. Trimming cost V 4 bases and J 1 base, with 13 bases left between them. The CDR3 nucleotides are TGTGCCACCAGTGACGCACAGGGAAGATCCTACGAGCAGTACTTC. It yields the protein CATSDAQGRSYEQYF.

V is TRBV6-5 and J is TRBJ1-1; unclear D gene. The CDR3 runs to 14 residues. Germline assignment: CDR1 MNHEY and CDR2 SVGAGI. V lost 6 bases and J lost 1, with 12 bases in between. This chain's CDR3 is CASSSGFQNTEAFF. In nucleotides, the CDR3 is TGTGCCAGCAGCTCCGGGTTCCAGAACACTGAAGCTTTCTTT.

The V and J genes are TRBV12-3 or TRBV12-4 and TRBJ2-1; weak D call: TRBD2 (5 bases). The CDR3 is 11 residues long. Trimming cost V 8 bases and J 8 bases, with 10 bases left between them. As DNA, the CDR3 is TGTGCCAGCGGCTACGGGGATGAGCAGTTCTTC. Its protein product is CASGYGDEQFF.

The chain joins TRBV27 to TRBJ2-1, with D possibly TRBD2 on 5 matching bases. The length of the CDR3 is 18 residues. The V gene lost 2 bases and the J gene lost 3 bases, with 20 bases spanning the gap. Looked up from germline, CDR1 is MNHEY and CDR2 is SMNVEV (reference sequence). This CDR3 is CASSLPPRTGIGYNEQFF. Here the CDR3 DNA reads TGTGCCAGCAGTTTACCCCCCCGGACGGGAATAGGCTACAATGAGCAGTTCTTC.

The gene calls are TRBV7-8 and TRBJ2-3; 9 bases are shared with TRBD2. The CDR3 contains 18 residues. The ends lost 7 bases at V and 6 bases at J; junction bases unmatched: 20. Germline CDR1 SGHVS, CDR2 FQNEAQ. The CDR3 reads CASKWDRLAVHLGDTQYF. CDR3 nucleotide sequence: TGTGCCAGCAAGTGGGACAGACTAGCGGTCCATCTGGGGGATACGCAGTATTTT.

As concerns this clone: This specimen includes other DNA sequences encoding the same CDR3. This chain joins TRBV24-1 and TRBJ1-5, with 8 bases aligning to TRBD1. V shed 4 bases and J 2 bases; nucleotides not matched to a gene: 3. From germline, CDR1 is KGHDR and CDR2 SFDVKD. This CDR3 has 15 amino acids. The CDR3 spells CATSETGGGNQPQHF. In DNA form, the CDR3 reads TGTGCCACCAGTGAAACAGGGGGGGGCAATCAGCCCCAGCATTTT.

This sequence joins TRBV28 and TRBJ2-1, with D perhaps matching TRBD1 (5 bases). The length of the CDR3 is 13 residues. Trimming removed 4 bases at V and 8 bases at J, with 12 bases between. CDR1 MDHEN and CDR2 SYDVKM come from the germline V gene. DNA of the CDR3: TGTGCCAGCAGTTCCACTCTAGGGGATGAGCAGTTCTTC. Its translation: CASSSTLGDEQFF.

This clone was observed a few times. This chain joins TRBV18 and TRBJ1-1; tentatively, D is TRBD1 (6 bases). Germline CDR1 and CDR2: KGHSH and LQKENI. CDR3 length: 14 residues. V was trimmed by 6 bases and J by 5 bases, leaving 16 bases between them. The CDR3 reads CASSPTEGGTEAFF. CDR3 nucleotide sequence: TGTGCCAGCTCCCCCACAGAGGGGGGGACTGAAGCTTTCTTT.

Only one count was recorded for this clone. The gene calls are TRBV28 and TRBJ2-7; D not resolved. With 2 bases removed from V and 0 bases from J, the gap between germline ends came to 8 bases. The CDR3 is made up of 14 amino acids. Germline values: CDR1 MDHEN, CDR2 SYDVKM. CDR3 coding DNA: TGTGCCAGCAGTTTAGCGCTGATCTCCTACGAGCAGTACTTC. This sequence encodes CASSLALISYEQYF. The full variable domain, its missing parts supplied by reference TRBV28 and TRBJ2-7, is DVKVTQSSRYLVKRTGEKVFLECVQDMDHENMFWYRQDPGLGLRLIYFSYDVKMKEKGDIPEGYSVSREKKERFSLILESASTNQTSMYLCASSLALISYEQYFGPGTRLTVT.

The chain joins TRBV9 to TRBJ1-2; D is uncertain. V lost 3 bases, J lost 8 bases, and 8 bases lay in between. This CDR3 is built from 11 residues. Germline CDR1 is SGDLS and CDR2 is YYNGEE. In DNA form, the CDR3 reads TGTGCCAGCAGCGGTATGCGGGGCTACACCTTC. Translated, it gives CASSGMRGYTF.